The rows below give T cell receptor beta chains drawn from one sample of a study of esophageal squamous cell carcinoma under preoperative chemotherapy. TCRdb passed the PCR reads through MiXCR, listing each CDR3 protein once. The data hold 30,000 to 35,000 distinct CDR3 sequences, with around 50% observed a single time. This specimen was taken from a patient given preoperative chemotherapy. Receptors were obtained from a human donor with esophageal squamous cell carcinoma. The donor label of this sample is uncertain. The CDR3 runs from the conserved cysteine through the conserved F or W. A D gene is named only where the DNA matches it firmly. A row's size may be missing; if present it is once, few, many or a size class.

J | D | size | V | DNA | CDR3
TRBJ2-3 | TRBD1 | . | TRBV11-3 | TGTGCCAGCAGCTTTTTCTTGGGACAGGGAATAGGGGATACGCAGTATTTT | CASSFFLGQGIGDTQYF
TRBJ2-5 | TRBD1 | many | TRBV5-6 | TGTGCCAGCAGCTCCCTGGACAGGGGGCATTCGGGTAAAGAGACCCAGTACTTC | CASSSLDRGHSGKETQYF
TRBJ2-5 | . | few | TRBV7-2 | TGTGCTGCGGGGTTAGTGGGCCGGGGCCCAGATACCCAGTACTTC | CAAGLVGRGPDTQYF
TRBJ2-7 | . | . | TRBV10-2 | TGCGCCAGCAGTGACACCCTTGTTTACGAGCAGTACTTC | CASSDTLVYEQYF
TRBJ2-3 | . | . | TRBV12-3/TRBV12-4 | TGTGCCAGCAGCGCCACGGGCGGGGGCGGCACAGATACGCAGTATTTC | CASSATGGGGTDTQYF
TRBJ2-6 | TRBD2 | . | TRBV7-9 | TGTGCCAGCAGCCGGACTAGCCGAGACTCTGGCTCCAACGAGCAGTCCTTC | CASSRTSRDSGSNEQSF
TRBJ2-3 | . | . | TRBV7-3 | TGTGCCAGCAGCTCCCCCCGGTCAGGGGATGCAGCAGATACGCAGTATTTT | CASSSPRSGDAADTQYF
TRBJ2-3 | TRBD2 | few | TRBV7-6 | TGTGCCAGCAGCTGGGGGGGTGACCAAGATACGCAGTATTTC | CASSWGGDQDTQYF
TRBJ2-1 | TRBD2 | few | TRBV7-7 | TGTGCCAGCAGCCCCGGACTAGCGGGAGGGGCCTCCTACAATGAGCAGTTCTTC | CASSPGLAGGASYNEQFF
TRBJ2-4 | TRBD2 | once | TRBV7-3 | TGTGCCAGGAGCCGCAAACTGGGGCGGGGGGCCGGAAATACGCAGTACTTC | CARSRKLGRGAGNTQYF
TRBJ2-6 | TRBD2 | many | TRBV19 | TGTGCCAGTAGTAGGGTAGCGGGGTCCTCTGGGGCCAACGTCCTGACTTTC | CASSRVAGSSGANVLTF
TRBJ2-7 | . | . | TRBV5-6 | TGTGCCAGCAGCGCATCGGGGAGGGGGGCCAAAAATACGCAGTACTTC | CASSASGRGAKNTQYF
TRBJ2-1 | TRBD2 | few | TRBV12-3/TRBV12-4 | TGTGCCAGCCTTCCCCCCTCTAGCGGAAGTAACAATGAGCAGTTCTTC | CASLPPSSGSNNEQFF
TRBJ1-2 | . | . | TRBV11-2 | TGTGCCAGCAGCTTAGATGGGGGAGCGAACACTGAAGCTTCCTTC | CASSLDGGANTEASF
TRBJ2-5 | . | few | TRBV11-2 | TGTGCCAGCAGCTTCGGGGGAGGTCAAGAGACCCAGTACTTC | CASSFGGGQETQYF
TRBJ2-4 | . | . | TRBV7-9 | TGTGCGGGGAGCGGTTGCCAAGGCGTAGAGATCCAGTACTTC | CAGSGCQGVEIQYF
TRBJ2-2 | . | . | TRBV7-2 | TGTGCCAGCGGAGAGGCTCTAACCACCGGGGAGCTGTTTTTT | CASGEALTTGELFF
TRBJ2-4 | TRBD1 | . | TRBV5-1 | TGCGCCAGCACCCCAACAGGGGGCTTCGGCAAAAACATTCAGTACTTC | CASTPTGGFGKNIQYF
TRBJ2-5 | TRBD2 | . | TRBV6-2/TRBV6-3 | TGTGCCAGCAGCAGAGGTAGCGGGGGGATAGAGACCCAGCTCTTC | CASSRGSGGIETQLF
TRBJ2-5 | TRBD1 | many | TRBV5-5 | TGTGCCAGCAGCTGGACAGGGGAAGAGACCCAGTACTTC | CASSWTGEETQYF
TRBJ2-4 | TRBD2 | . | TRBV7-2 | TGTGCCAGTATCTTAGCGGTAGCGGGGGGGCGTGCCAAAGACACCCAGTACTTC | CASILAVAGGRAKDTQYF
TRBJ2-4 | . | . | TRBV7-8 | TGTGCGGGCCGCGGGGGCCGGGGCCAAGACACCCAGTACTTC | CAGRGGRGQDTQYF
TRBJ2-3 | TRBD1 | . | TRBV7-9 | TGTGCCAGCAGCTTCGCACAGGGGGACGGTACGCAGTATTTT | CASSFAQGDGTQYF
TRBJ2-7 | . | few | TRBV5-6 | TGTGCCAGCAGCTTGGTATCTGGGCCCCGTGACGAGCAGTACTTC | CASSLVSGPRDEQYF
TRBJ2-5 | . | . | TRBV12-3/TRBV12-4 | TGTGCCAGCAGTTTGCAGCAGACCCAGTACTTC | CASSLQQTQYF
TRBJ2-3 | . | . | TRBV6-1 | TGTGCCAGTCAAACGGGGGTGGGGGCCAAAGATACGCAGTACTTT | CASQTGVGAKDTQYF
TRBJ2-6 | TRBD2 | . | TRBV6-8 | TGTGCCAGCACAGGGGCGGGGGGGGCCAACGTGCTGAACTTC | CASTGAGGANVLNF
TRBJ2-5 | . | . | TRBV7-2 | TGTGCCAGCAGCTTAGGTCTGGTGCAAGAGACCCGGTACTTC | CASSLGLVQETRYF
TRBJ2-3 | TRBD2 | . | TRBV7-6 | TGTGCCAGCAGCTTAGGTCGAGCGGGGGGGCGACCCAAAGACACGCAGTATTTT | CASSLGRAGGRPKDTQYF
TRBJ2-3 | . | once | TRBV7-9 | TGTGCCAGGGGCCCCGTGGAAACTAGCACAGATACGCAGTATTTT | CARGPVETSTDTQYF
TRBJ2-4 | . | . | TRBV7-8 | TGTGCCAGCAGCAACCTAGGGCTGTGGGCCAAAAATATGCAGTACTTC | CASSNLGLWAKNMQYF
TRBJ2-3 | . | many | TRBV7-9 | TGTGCCAGCAGCTTAGCGGGGGGGCCTTCAGATACGCAGTATTTT | CASSLAGGPSDTQYF
TRBJ2-5 | . | many | TRBV12-5 | TGTGCTAGTGGTTTGGACGGGGGCCAATACAATGAGCAGTACTTC | CASGLDGGQYNEQYF
TRBJ2-1 | . | . | TRBV11-3 | TGTGCCAGCAGCTTAGATCCGGACAGTTACGAGCAGTTCTTC | CASSLDPDSYEQFF
TRBJ2-3 | TRBD2 | medium-sized | TRBV7-2 | TGTGCCAGCAGCTCAAGGACTAGCGGGGGGGGTAAAACAGATACGCAGTATTTT | CASSSRTSGGGKTDTQYF
TRBJ1-4 | TRBD1 | . | TRBV19 | TGTGCCAGTAGTATAGACACAGGGGTTGGAGAAAAACTGTTTTTT | CASSIDTGVGEKLFF
TRBJ2-3 | TRBD2 | . | TRBV7-2 | TGTGCCAGCAGCTTACTAGCGGGGGGTAACACAGATACGCAGTACTTT | CASSLLAGGNTDTQYF
TRBJ2-4 | TRBD2 | . | TRBV7-2 | TGTGCCAGCAGCTACCGGACTAGCGGGGGGGGGGCAAACATGCAGTACTTC | CASSYRTSGGGANMQYF
TRBJ2-1 | . | . | TRBV5-1 | TGCGCCAGCAGCGCAGGGGGGGTAGGTAATGAGCAGTTCTTC | CASSAGGVGNEQFF
TRBJ1-4 | . | many | TRBV6-1 | TGTGCCAGCAGCCCCAGGGTGCGGGCGGAAAAACTGTTTTTT | CASSPRVRAEKLFF
TRBJ2-3 | . | many | TRBV11-2 | TGTGCCAGCAGCTTATACGCGAACCCCACAGATACGCAGTATTTT | CASSLYANPTDTQYF